This record concerns one TCR beta chain sequence. Antigen specificity is unknown. The data were taken from a study of cytomegalovirus exposure and HLA in healthy donors. The study ran its PCR with 60 Vbeta and 13 Jbeta primers. Generated by immunoSEQ multiplex PCR, the TCRdb table keeps only in-frame clones and is missing some. The table lists 100,000 to 150,000 clones, 84% of them singletons. Study-level points and caveats: Rarity marked most TCR sequences, yet some public TCRs occurred in many donors. Sequencing had likely introduced a cluster of highly shared sequence variants as an artifact. One variant, a missense change in DCLRE1C, was linked in a later analysis to TCR beta V- and J-gene trimming.

CDR1 is SGDLS, CDR2 YYNGEE, per germline. Trimming took 0 bases from V and 0 from J, leaving 9 bases between them. This CDR3 has 16 amino acids. The sequence derives from a woman aged 18-29 years in good health and CMV-seropositive. The chain links TRBV9 to TRBJ1-4; no reliable D call. The specimen sequenced was PBMCs. The CDR3 protein is CASSVGELSTNEKLFF. The CDR3 DNA reads TGTGCCAGCAGCGTAGGGGAGCTTTCAACTAATGAAAAACTGTTTTTT.